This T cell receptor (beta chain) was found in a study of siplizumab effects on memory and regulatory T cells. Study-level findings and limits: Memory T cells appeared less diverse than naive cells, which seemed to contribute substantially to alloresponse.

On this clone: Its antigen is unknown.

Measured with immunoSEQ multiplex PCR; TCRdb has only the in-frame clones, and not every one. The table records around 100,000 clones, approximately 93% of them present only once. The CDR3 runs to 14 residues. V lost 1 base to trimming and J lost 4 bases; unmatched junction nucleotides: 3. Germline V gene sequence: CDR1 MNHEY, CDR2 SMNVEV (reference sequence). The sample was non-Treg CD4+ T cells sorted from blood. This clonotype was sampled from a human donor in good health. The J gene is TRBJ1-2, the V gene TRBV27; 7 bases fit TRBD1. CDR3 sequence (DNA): TGTGCCAGCAGTTTATTGGGGACAGTCTATGGCTACACCTTC. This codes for CASSLLGTVYGYTF.